One sample yielded the 29 T cell receptor beta chains listed below, sequenced in a study of T cells in Graves' hyperthyroidism and ophthalmopathy. Amplified regions were TCR beta CDR3 sequences from RNA transcripts. HTBI primers were used for first-round RT-PCR of the TCR CDR3. TCRdb re-analysed the multiplex PCR reads in MiXCR, keeping a single row per CDR3 protein. In the table there are over 300,000 distinct CDR3 sequences, roughly 15% of which are singletons. Sequenced material: blood. The source of these receptors is a woman aged 40 to 49 with Graves' ophthalmopathy.

On this clonotype: The conserved phenylalanine or tryptophan is not found at the CDR3 terminus, so this likely reflects a read error. The V and J genes are TRBV11-1 and TRBJ1-2; 10 bases align to TRBD1. Looked up from germline, CDR1 is SGHAT and CDR2 is FQDESV (reference sequence). V was pared by 5 bases and J by 5 bases, with 5 bases of the junction left unmatched. The CDR3 is 14 residues long. The CDR3, as DNA: TGTGCCAGCAGCCCCTGGACAGGGGGGTATGGCTACACCCTC. It translates to CASSPWTGGYGYTL.

This clonotype was counted a few times. V gene TRBV5-1 combines with J gene TRBJ2-5; no definite D call. Germline CDR1 reads SGHRS; CDR2 reads YFSETQ. Trimming removed 0 bases from V and 5 bases from J, with 11 bases in between. CDR3 length equals 14 residues. The CDR3 spells CASSLGYTLETQYF. The CDR3 DNA reads TGCGCCAGCAGCTTGGGATACACCCTTGAGACCCAGTACTTC.

This clonotype was detected ten times or more. The chain links TRBV19 to TRBJ1-2; the D is unclear. From germline, CDR1 is LNHDA and CDR2 SQIVND (reference sequence). The V gene lost 5 bases and the J gene lost 7 bases, with 14 bases spanning the gap. This CDR3 spans 13 amino acids. The CDR3 coding sequence is TGTGCCAGTAGTCCGGCCTTGGATGGTGGCTACACCTTC. It specifies CASSPALDGGYTF.

On this clonotype itself: One end of the junction varies from germline; a read error may be responsible. This chain joins TRBV2 and TRBJ1-1, with a possible D match to TRBD1 (6 bases). Germline CDR1 SNHLY, CDR2 FYNNEI. The CDR3 totals 16 residues. CDR3 protein: CASRRSSRVGDTEAYF. The DNA for the CDR3 is TGTGCCAGCAGACGAAGTTCCAGGGTAGGGGACACTGAAGCTTACTTT.

This clonotype was seen ten or more times. The chain couples TRBV19 to TRBJ2-7; D not resolved. The CDR3 extends over 11 amino acids. CDR1 LNHDA and CDR2 SQIVND come from the germline V gene (reference sequence). V gave up 2 bases and J gave up 5 bases, with 4 bases separating them. The DNA of the CDR3 is TGTGCCAGTAGTATAAGCGACGAGCAGTACTTC. This gives the protein CASSISDEQYF.

Ten or more counts support this clonotype. This chain uses TRBV6-6 with TRBJ2-7; D may be TRBD2 (5 bases). The CDR3 covers 16 residues. The ends were cut back, 2 bases at V and 5 bases at J, with 19 bases in the middle. Germline assignment: CDR1 MNHNY and CDR2 SVGAGI (reference sequence). The CDR3 is CASSYRTGSGLNEQYF. CDR3 in DNA: TGTGCCAGCAGTTACCGTACGGGGTCGGGATTAAACGAGCAGTACTTC.

This clonotype turned up a few times. The chain has TRBV5-8 and TRBJ2-3; TRBD2 aligns across 10 bases. CDR3 length: 16 residues. The trim removed 3 bases at V and 1 base at J, leaving 5 bases unmatched. Germline values: CDR1 SGHTS, CDR2 YDEGEE. Here the CDR3 DNA reads TGTGCCAGCAGCTCCTTCCTAGCGGGGGGCACAGATACGCAGTATTTT. It specifies CASSSFLAGGTDTQYF.

This clonotype has ten or more counts. The chain couples TRBV14 to TRBJ2-5; perhaps TRBD2 as D (5 bases). V was trimmed by 1 base and J by 2 bases, leaving 8 bases between them. This CDR3 comprises 14 residues. Per germline, CDR1 SGHDN and CDR2 FVKESK. In nucleotides, the CDR3 is TGTGCCAGCAGCCAAGCACTAGATCAAGAGACCCAGTACTTC. Protein sequence: CASSQALDQETQYF.

The rearrangement links TRBV5-1 to TRBJ2-2, with D unresolved. V was cut by 3 bases and J by 6 bases, with 12 bases left in between. Germline CDR1 SGHRS, CDR2 YFSETQ. The CDR3 is made up of 14 amino acids. CDR3 bases: TGCGCCAGCAGCTCGGCCCCAAGCCCCGGGGAGCTGTTTTTT. This codes for CASSSAPSPGELFF.

The V and J genes are TRBV9 and TRBJ2-6; D might be TRBD1 or TRBD2, each matching 5 bases. The V end was cut by 4 bases, the J end by 0 bases, with 8 bases between. Per the germline V gene, CDR1 is SGDLS and CDR2 is YYNGEE. The CDR3 spans 15 residues. The CDR3 DNA follows: TGTGCCAGCAGCAGAGGGGTCTCTGGGGCCAACGTCCTGACTTTC. Protein: CASSRGVSGANVLTF.

This clonotype was counted ten times or more. The chain has TRBV7-2 and TRBJ2-5; 9 bases are shared with TRBD1. J lost 5 bases, V lost 5 bases, and 9 bases had no gene match. The CDR3 is made up of 15 amino acids. Looked up from germline, CDR1 is SGHTA and CDR2 is FQGNSA. CDR3 sequence: CASSIGTGRWETQYF. In DNA, the CDR3 is TGTGCCAGCAGCATCGGGACAGGGCGATGGGAGACCCAGTACTTC.

This clonotype was picked up many times. The chain couples TRBV6-1 to TRBJ2-5; D is unresolved. CDR3 size: 13 residues. Germline CDR1 MNHNS, CDR2 SASEGT. V was cut by 2 bases and J by 4 bases, with 8 bases left in between. The CDR3 is CASSEPLRETQYF. As DNA, the CDR3 is TGTGCCAGCAGTGAACCCCTTCGAGAGACCCAGTACTTC.

This clonotype has just a few counts. V gene TRBV7-9 combines with J gene TRBJ2-2, with 9 positions matching TRBD2. CDR1 and CDR2 from the germline V gene are SEHNR and FQNEAQ (reference sequence). The CDR3 loop spans 14 amino acids. With 6 bases clipped from V and 5 bases from J, the junction kept 4 bases outside the gene matches. CDR3 in amino acids: CASRTSGRTGELFF. CDR3 DNA sequence: TGTGCCAGCAGGACTAGCGGTCGGACCGGGGAGCTGTTTTTT.

The chain employs TRBV3-1 and TRBJ1-2, with D hard to call. There are 16 residues in the CDR3. Germline-derived CDR1 and CDR2 are LGHDT and YNNKEL (reference sequence). Trimming removed 0 bases at V and 4 bases at J, with 15 bases between. The CDR3 DNA follows: TGTGCCAGCAGCCAAGAAGGTAGCCAATCTGGCTATGGCTACACCTTC. Protein sequence: CASSQEGSQSGYGYTF. Looking up the rest from reference TRBV3-1 and TRBJ1-2 gives the full variable domain: DTAVSQTPKYLVTQMGNDKSIKCEQNLGHDTMYWYKQDSKKFLKIMFSYNNKELIINETVPNRFSPKSPDKAHLNLHINSLELGDSAVYFCASSQEGSQSGYGYTFGSGTRLTVV.

Many counts were recorded for this clonotype. This chain links TRBV20-1 with TRBJ1-4; D not certain. The CDR3 sequence is 12 residues long. V was clipped by 8 bases and J by 4 bases, with 11 bases between them. CDR1 and CDR2 from the germline V gene are DFQATT and SNEGSKA (reference sequence). The CDR3 nucleotides read TGCAGTCCAGTAGGGCTTAATGAAAAACTGTTTTTT. It codes for CSPVGLNEKLFF.

This clonotype was observed at least ten times. This chain links TRBV15 with TRBJ1-2; no reliable D call. V lost 6 bases, J lost 7 bases, and 21 bases lay in between. The germline gives CDR1 LNHNV, CDR2 YYDKDF (reference sequence). The CDR3 consists of 15 residues. The CDR3 reads CATRDGPGRVLGYTF. DNA of the CDR3: TGTGCCACCAGAGACGGACCCGGGAGGGTCCTTGGCTACACCTTC.

This clonotype has at least ten counts. J is TRBJ1-5 and V is TRBV7-8; TRBD1 might be the D (5 bases). The CDR3 is made up of 16 amino acids. Deletions cut 1 base from V and 4 bases from J, with 14 bases between. From germline, CDR1 is SGHVS and CDR2 FQNEAQ. CDR3 nucleotides: TGTGCCAGCAGCTTAGTCGGGGGTTCAATGAATCAGCCCCAGCATTTT. It translates to CASSLVGGSMNQPQHF. Full variable domain (outside the CDR3, taken from reference TRBV7-8 and TRBJ1-5): GAGVSQSPRYKVAKRGQDVALRCDPISGHVSLFWYQQALGQGPEFLTYFQNEAQLDKSGLPSDRFFAERPEGSVSTLKIQRTQQEDSAVYLCASSLVGGSMNQPQHFGDGTRLSIL.

This clonotype was recorded a few times. V is TRBV24-1 and J is TRBJ2-3; a possible D gene is TRBD2 (6 bases). Germline V gene lookup returns CDR1 KGHDR and CDR2 SFDVKD. The CDR3 runs to 14 residues. Between the trimmed V and J ends, which lost 4 bases and 7 bases, there was a span of 14 bases. This CDR3 reads CATSERDLQNTQYF. The CDR3 nucleotides are TGTGCCACCAGTGAGCGGGACCTACAAAATACGCAGTATTTT.

The V and J genes are TRBV7-9 and TRBJ1-2; D perhaps matches TRBD1 (5 bases). The CDR3 length is 15 residues. Germline loops: CDR1 SEHNR, CDR2 FQNEAQ (reference sequence). V was clipped by 3 bases and J by 10 bases, with 21 bases between them. As DNA, the CDR3 is TGTGCCAGCAGCTTCCGGCAGGGCATATACGGTGTCTACACCTTC. Protein: CASSFRQGIYGVYTF.

J is TRBJ1-6 and V is TRBV20-1; D gene uncertain. This CDR3 spans 15 amino acids. Germline CDR1 is DFQATT and CDR2 is SNEGSKA (reference sequence). V lost 3 bases and J lost 0, with 9 bases in between. The CDR3 here is CSASMGSSYNSPLHF. The CDR3 coding sequence is TGCAGTGCTAGTATGGGGAGCTCCTATAATTCACCCCTCCACTTT.

This chain joins TRBV30 and TRBJ1-5, with a weak D call TRBD1 (5 bases). V lost 2 bases to trimming and J lost 0 bases, with 20 bases between them. This CDR3 region has 18 residues. Germline CDR1 reads GTSNPN; CDR2 reads SVGIG (reference sequence). For the CDR3, the DNA is TGTGCCTGGAGTTTCCCGGGACGGGAATGGTATAGCAATCAGCCCCAGCATTTT. It yields the protein CAWSFPGREWYSNQPQHF.

The count of this clonotype is one. The chain has TRBV4-2 and TRBJ2-3; 10 nucleotides agree with TRBD2. The CDR3 sequence is 14 residues long. After removal of 2 bases from V and 9 bases from J, the junction contained 5 bases not matched to a gene. Germline V CDR1 and CDR2: LGHNA, YNFKEQ. The CDR3 region is CASSQSGRARTQYF. CDR3 sequence (DNA): TGTGCCAGCAGCCAAAGCGGGAGGGCCAGGACGCAGTATTTT.

V and J are TRBV5-1 and TRBJ1-2; 7 bases are shared with TRBD1. J was trimmed by 5 bases and V by 3 bases; bases with no gene match: 7. Germline CDR1 and CDR2: SGHRS and YFSETQ. The CDR3 extends over 14 amino acids. The CDR3 region is CASSSEGTAYGYTF. CDR3 nucleotide sequence: TGCGCCAGCAGCTCCGAGGGGACAGCGTATGGCTACACCTTC. Full variable domain (missing parts from reference TRBV5-1 and TRBJ1-2): KAGVTQTPRYLIKTRGQQVTLSCSPISGHRSVSWYQQTPGQGLQFLFEYFSETQRNKGNFPGRFSGRQFSNSRSEMNVSTLELGDSALYLCASSSEGTAYGYTFGSGTRLTVV.

This clonotype was counted only a few times. V is TRBV6-5 and J is TRBJ1-2, with TRBD1 matching 7 bases. Trimming took 4 bases from V and 5 from J; bases not matched to a gene: 10. Germline V gives CDR1 MNHEY, CDR2 SVGAGI. This CDR3 has 15 residues. The CDR3 coding sequence is TGTGCCAGCAGTTTCGTCACAGGGGTGTGGTATGGCTACACCTTC. Translation: CASSFVTGVWYGYTF.

The chain employs TRBV10-1 and TRBJ2-1; 14 positions match TRBD2. The CDR3 extends over 18 amino acids. V shed 3 bases and J 4 bases; nucleotides not matched to a gene: 8. Germline V lookup: CDR1 WNHNN, CDR2 SYGVQD (reference sequence). CDR3 amino acids: CASSDSGLAGGLYNEQFF. Written as DNA, the CDR3 is TGCGCCAGCAGTGACTCCGGACTAGCGGGAGGTCTATACAATGAGCAGTTCTTC.

The V call is TRBV4-2, the J call TRBJ1-3; unclear D gene. Germline CDR1 LGHNA, CDR2 YNFKEQ. The V gene lost 3 bases and the J gene lost 0 bases, with 6 bases spanning the gap. The CDR3 runs 14 residues. The CDR3 here is CASSQPHSGNTIYF. The CDR3 DNA reads as TGTGCCAGCAGCCAGCCACACTCTGGAAACACCATATATTTT.

This clonotype was observed a few times. This may arise from a read error, as a much more abundant clone is one base away. The chain recombines TRBV6-1 with TRBJ1-6, with TRBD1 identical over 7 bases. This CDR3 contains 15 residues. V lost 9 bases and J lost 4; bases outside the gene matches: 9. CDR1 and CDR2 (germline): MNHNS, SASEGT. DNA of the CDR3: TGTGCCAGTTCAGGGGGAGTGGCGTATAATTCACCCCTCCACTTT. This translates into CASSGGVAYNSPLHF.

Many counts were recorded for this clonotype. CDR3 nucleotide sequence: TGCAGTGCTAGAGGCGCAGGGACCTACGAGCAGTACTTC. Its protein is CSARGAGTYEQYF. V is TRBV20-1 and J is TRBJ2-7, with a weak D call TRBD1 (5 bases). Germline-derived CDR1 and CDR2 are DFQATT and SNEGSKA (reference sequence). The V gene lost 1 base and the J gene lost 2 bases, with 9 bases spanning the gap. The CDR3 length is 13 residues.

This clonotype was observed at least ten times. The chain has TRBV20-1 and TRBJ1-3; D is uncertain. CDR3 length: 17 residues. Trimming took off 1 base at V and 0 bases at J, with 16 bases between the two ends. Germline-derived CDR1 and CDR2 are DFQATT and SNEGSKA (reference sequence). Here the CDR3 reads CSARADSSLSSGNTIYF. In DNA form, the CDR3 reads TGCAGTGCTAGAGCCGACTCATCACTATCCTCTGGAAACACCATATATTTT.